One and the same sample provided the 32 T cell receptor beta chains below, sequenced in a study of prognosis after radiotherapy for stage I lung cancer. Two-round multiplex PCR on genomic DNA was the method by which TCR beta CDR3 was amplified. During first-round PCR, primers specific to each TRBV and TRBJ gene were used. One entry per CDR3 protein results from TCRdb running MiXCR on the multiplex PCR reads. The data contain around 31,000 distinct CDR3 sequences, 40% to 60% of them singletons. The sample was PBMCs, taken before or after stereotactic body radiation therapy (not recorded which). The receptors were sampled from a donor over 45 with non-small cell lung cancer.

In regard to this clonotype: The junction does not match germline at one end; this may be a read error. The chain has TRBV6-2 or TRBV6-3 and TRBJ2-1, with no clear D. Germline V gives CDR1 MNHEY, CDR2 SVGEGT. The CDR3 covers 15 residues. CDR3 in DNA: TGTGTCAGCAGTCCGGGCACGAGTACCTACAATGAGCAGTTCTTC. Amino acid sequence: CVSSPGTSTYNEQFF.

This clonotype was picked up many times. The CDR3 sequence is CASSSVVSGNTIYF. CDR3 DNA: TGTGCCAGCAGTTCGGTGGTCTCTGGAAACACCATATATTTT. V is TRBV9 and J is TRBJ1-3; D uncertain. This CDR3 comprises 14 residues. Per germline, CDR1 SGDLS and CDR2 YYNGEE. The germline V and J ends were trimmed by 5 bases and 0 bases, with 9 bases remaining between them.

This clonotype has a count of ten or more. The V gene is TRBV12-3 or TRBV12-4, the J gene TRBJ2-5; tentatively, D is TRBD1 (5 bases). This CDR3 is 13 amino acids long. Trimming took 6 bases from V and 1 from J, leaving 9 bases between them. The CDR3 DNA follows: TGTGCCAGCAGGGGGCGGTTCCAAGAGACCCAGTACTTC. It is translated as CASRGRFQETQYF.

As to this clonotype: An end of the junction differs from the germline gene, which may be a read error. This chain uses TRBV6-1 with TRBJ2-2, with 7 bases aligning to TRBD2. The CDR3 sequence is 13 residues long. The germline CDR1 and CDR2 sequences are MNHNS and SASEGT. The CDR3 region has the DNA TGTGCCATCGGGGGGACGAACACCGGGGAGCTTTTTTTT. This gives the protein CAIGGTNTGELFF.

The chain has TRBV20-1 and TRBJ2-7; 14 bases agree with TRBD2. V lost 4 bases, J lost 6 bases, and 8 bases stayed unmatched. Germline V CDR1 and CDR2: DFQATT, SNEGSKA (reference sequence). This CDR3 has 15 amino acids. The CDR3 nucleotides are TGCAGTGCTATAGGGACTAGCGGGAGCATTAGCGAGCAGTACTTC. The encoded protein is CSAIGTSGSISEQYF.

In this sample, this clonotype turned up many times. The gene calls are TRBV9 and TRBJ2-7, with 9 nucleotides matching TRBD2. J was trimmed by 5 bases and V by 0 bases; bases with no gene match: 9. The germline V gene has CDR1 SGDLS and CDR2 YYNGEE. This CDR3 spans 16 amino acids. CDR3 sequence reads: CASSVAYAGGPDEQYF. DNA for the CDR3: TGTGCCAGCAGCGTAGCATATGCGGGAGGGCCGGACGAGCAGTACTTC.

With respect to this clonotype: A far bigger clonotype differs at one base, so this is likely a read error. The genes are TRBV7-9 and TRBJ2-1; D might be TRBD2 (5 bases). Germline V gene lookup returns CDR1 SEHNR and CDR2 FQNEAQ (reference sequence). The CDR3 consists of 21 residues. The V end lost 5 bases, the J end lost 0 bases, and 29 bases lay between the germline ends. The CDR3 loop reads CASSRTWTSQGPRYSYNEQFF. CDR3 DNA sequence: TGTGCCAGCAGCCGCACTTGGACTTCCCAAGGGCCCCGATACTCCTACAATGAGCAGTTCTTC.

In DNA form, the CDR3 reads TGTGCCAGCAGCCAGGGGACGGGACGGACCACCGGGGAGCTGTTTTTT. Its translation is CASSQGTGRTTGELFF. The chain recombines TRBV3-1 with TRBJ2-2, with D possibly being TRBD1 or TRBD2 (5 bases each). The CDR3 has 16 amino acids. Germline loops: CDR1 LGHDT, CDR2 YNNKEL (reference sequence). V dropped 3 bases and J dropped 4 bases, with 15 bases sitting between them. Using reference TRBV3-1 and TRBJ2-2 for the parts outside the CDR3, the full variable domain is DTAVSQTPKYLVTQMGNDKSIKCEQNLGHDTMYWYKQDSKKFLKIMFSYNNKELIINETVPNRFSPKSPDKAHLNLHINSLELGDSAVYFCASSQGTGRTTGELFFGEGSRLTVL.

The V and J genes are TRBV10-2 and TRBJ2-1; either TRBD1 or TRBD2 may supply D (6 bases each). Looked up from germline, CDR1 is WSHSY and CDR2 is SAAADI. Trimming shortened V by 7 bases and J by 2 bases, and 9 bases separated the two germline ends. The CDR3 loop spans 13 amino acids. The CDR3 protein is CASMEGAYNEQFF. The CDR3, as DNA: TGCGCCAGCATGGAGGGGGCCTACAATGAGCAGTTCTTC.

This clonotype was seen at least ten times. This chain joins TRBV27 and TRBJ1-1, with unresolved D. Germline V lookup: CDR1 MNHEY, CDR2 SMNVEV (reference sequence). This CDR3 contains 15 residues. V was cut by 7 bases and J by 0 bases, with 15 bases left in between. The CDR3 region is CASKDGGSMNTEAFF. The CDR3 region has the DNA TGTGCCAGCAAGGATGGAGGATCTATGAACACTGAAGCTTTCTTT.

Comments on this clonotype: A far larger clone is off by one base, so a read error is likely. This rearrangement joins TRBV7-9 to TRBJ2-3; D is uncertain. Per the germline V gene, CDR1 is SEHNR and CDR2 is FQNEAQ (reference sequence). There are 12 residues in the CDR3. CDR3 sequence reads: CANSLYTDTQYF. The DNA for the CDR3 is TGTGCCAACAGCCTCTACACAGATACGCAGTATTTT.

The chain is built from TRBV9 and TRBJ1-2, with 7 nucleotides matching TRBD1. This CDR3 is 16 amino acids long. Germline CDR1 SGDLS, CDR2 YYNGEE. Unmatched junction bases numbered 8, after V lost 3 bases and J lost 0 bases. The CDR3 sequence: CASSAGGQCANYGYTF. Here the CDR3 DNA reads TGTGCCAGCAGCGCCGGGGGACAGTGTGCTAACTATGGCTACACCTTC.

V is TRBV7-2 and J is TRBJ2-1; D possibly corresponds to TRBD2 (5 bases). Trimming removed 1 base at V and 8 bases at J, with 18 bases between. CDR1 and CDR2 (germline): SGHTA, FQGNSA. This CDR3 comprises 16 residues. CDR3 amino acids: CASSLGSVPFQDEQFF. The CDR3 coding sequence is TGTGCCAGCAGCTTAGGTAGCGTCCCCTTCCAGGATGAGCAGTTCTTC.

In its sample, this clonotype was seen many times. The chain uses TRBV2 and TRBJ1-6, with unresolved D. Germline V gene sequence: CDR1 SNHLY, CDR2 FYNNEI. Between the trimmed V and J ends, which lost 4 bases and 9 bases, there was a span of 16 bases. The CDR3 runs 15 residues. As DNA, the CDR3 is TGTGCCAGCAGTGGGACCAAGGGCCTCGGTTCACCCCTCCACTTT. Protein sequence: CASSGTKGLGSPLHF.

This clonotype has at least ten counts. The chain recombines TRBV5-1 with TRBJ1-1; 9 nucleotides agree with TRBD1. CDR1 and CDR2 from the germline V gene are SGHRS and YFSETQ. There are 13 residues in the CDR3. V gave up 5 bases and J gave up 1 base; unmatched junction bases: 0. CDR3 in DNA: TGCGCCAGCAGGGGACAGGGGAACACTGAAGCTTTCTTT. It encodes CASRGQGNTEAFF.

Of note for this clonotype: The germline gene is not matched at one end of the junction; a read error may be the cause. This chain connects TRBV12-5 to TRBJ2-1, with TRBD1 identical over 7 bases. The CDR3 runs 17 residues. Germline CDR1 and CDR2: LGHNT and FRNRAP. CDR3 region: CASCLPSVDRDGNEQFF. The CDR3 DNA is TGTGCTAGTTGTTTGCCCTCCGTAGACAGGGACGGGAATGAGCAGTTCTTC. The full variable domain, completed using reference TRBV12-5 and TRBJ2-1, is DARVTQTPRHKVTEMGQEVTMRCQPILGHNTVFWYRQTMMQGLELLAYFRNRAPLDDSGMPKDRFSAEMPDATLATLKIQPSEPRDSAVYFCASCLPSVDRDGNEQFFGPGTRLTVL.

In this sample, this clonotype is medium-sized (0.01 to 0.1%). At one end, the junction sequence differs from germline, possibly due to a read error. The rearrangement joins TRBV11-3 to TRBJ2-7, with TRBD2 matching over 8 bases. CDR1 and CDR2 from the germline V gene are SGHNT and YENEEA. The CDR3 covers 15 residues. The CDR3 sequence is CASSSGGASSWVPPF. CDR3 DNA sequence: TGTGCCAGCAGCTCCGGGGGGGCGTCCTCTTGGGTCCCTCCTTTC.

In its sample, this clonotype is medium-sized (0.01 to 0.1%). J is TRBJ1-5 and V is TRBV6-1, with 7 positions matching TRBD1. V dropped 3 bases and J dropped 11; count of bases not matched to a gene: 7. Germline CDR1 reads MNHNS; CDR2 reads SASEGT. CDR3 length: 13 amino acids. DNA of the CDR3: TGTGCCAGCAGTGATCAGGGGGGAGAGACCCAGCATTTT. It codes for CASSDQGGETQHF.

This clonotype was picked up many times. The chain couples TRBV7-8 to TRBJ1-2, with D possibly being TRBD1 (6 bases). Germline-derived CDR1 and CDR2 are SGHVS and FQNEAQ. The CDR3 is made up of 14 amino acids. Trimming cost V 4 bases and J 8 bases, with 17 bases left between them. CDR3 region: CASSWAGAPQGYTF. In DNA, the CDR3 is TGTGCCAGCAGCTGGGCAGGGGCGCCTCAGGGCTACACCTTC.

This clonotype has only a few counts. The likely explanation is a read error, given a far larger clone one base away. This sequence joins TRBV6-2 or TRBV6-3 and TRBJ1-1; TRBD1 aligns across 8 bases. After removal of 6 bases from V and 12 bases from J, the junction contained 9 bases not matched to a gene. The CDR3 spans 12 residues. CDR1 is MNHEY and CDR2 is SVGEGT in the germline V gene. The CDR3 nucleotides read TGTGCCAGCAGCAAGGACAGGGCTTTGCCTTTCTTT. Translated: CASSKDRALPFF.

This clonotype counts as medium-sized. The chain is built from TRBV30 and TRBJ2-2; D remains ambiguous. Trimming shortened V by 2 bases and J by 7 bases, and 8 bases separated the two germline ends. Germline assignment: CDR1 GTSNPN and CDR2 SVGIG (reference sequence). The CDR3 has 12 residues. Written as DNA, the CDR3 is TGTGCCTGGAGTCCCCTAGGCGGGGAGCTGTTTTTT. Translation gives CAWSPLGGELFF.

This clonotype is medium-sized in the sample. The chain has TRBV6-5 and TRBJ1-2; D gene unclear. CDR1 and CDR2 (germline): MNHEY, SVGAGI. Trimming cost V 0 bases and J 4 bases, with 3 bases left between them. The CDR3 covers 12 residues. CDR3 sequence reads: CASSYSGYGYTF. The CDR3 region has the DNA TGTGCCAGCAGTTACTCAGGCTATGGCTACACCTTC.

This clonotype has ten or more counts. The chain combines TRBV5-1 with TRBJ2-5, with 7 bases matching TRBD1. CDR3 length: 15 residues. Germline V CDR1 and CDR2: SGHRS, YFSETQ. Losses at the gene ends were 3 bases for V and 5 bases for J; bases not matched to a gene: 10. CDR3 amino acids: CASSYTGDASETQYF. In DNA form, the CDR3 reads TGCGCCAGCAGCTACACAGGGGACGCCAGTGAGACCCAGTACTTC. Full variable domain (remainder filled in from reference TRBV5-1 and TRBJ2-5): KAGVTQTPRYLIKTRGQQVTLSCSPISGHRSVSWYQQTPGQGLQFLFEYFSETQRNKGNFPGRFSGRQFSNSRSEMNVSTLELGDSALYLCASSYTGDASETQYFGPGTRLLVL.

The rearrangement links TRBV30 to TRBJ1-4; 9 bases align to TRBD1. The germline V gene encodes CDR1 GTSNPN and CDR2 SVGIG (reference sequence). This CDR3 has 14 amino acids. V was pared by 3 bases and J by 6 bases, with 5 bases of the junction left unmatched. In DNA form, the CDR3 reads TGTGCCTGGAGCATACAGGGGGCGGATGAAAAACTGTTTTTT. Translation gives CAWSIQGADEKLFF.

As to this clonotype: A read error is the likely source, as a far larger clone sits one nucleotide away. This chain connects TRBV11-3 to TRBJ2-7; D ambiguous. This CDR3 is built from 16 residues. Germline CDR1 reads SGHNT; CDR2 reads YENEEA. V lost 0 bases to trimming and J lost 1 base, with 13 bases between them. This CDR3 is CASSLDPTGVSYEQYF. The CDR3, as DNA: TGTGCCAGCAGCTTAGATCCCACTGGCGTGTCCTACGAGCAGTACTTC. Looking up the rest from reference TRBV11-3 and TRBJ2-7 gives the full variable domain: EAGVVQSPRYKIIEKKQPVAFWCNPISGHNTLYWYLQNLGQGPELLIRYENEEAVDDSQLPKDRFSAERLKGVDSTLKIQPAELGDSAVYLCASSLDPTGVSYEQYFGPGTRLTVT.

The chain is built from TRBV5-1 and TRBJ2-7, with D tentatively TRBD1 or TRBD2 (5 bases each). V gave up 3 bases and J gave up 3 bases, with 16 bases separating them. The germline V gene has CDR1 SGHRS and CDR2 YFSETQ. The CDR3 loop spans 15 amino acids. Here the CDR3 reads CASSWSGTEYYEQYF. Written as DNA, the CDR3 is TGCGCCAGCAGCTGGTCCGGGACCGAGTACTACGAGCAGTACTTC.

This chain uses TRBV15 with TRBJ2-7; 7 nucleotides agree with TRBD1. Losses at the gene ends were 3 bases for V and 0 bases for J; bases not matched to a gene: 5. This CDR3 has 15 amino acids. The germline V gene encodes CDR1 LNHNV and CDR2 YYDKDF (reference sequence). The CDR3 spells CATSRDRTNSYEQYF. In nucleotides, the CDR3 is TGTGCCACCAGCAGGGACAGGACAAACTCCTACGAGCAGTACTTC.

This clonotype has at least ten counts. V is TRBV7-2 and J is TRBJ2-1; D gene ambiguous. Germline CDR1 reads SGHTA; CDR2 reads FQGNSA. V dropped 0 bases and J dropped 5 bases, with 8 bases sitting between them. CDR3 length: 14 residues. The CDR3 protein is CASSLAQQNNEQFF. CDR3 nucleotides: TGTGCCAGCAGCTTAGCGCAACAGAACAATGAGCAGTTCTTC.

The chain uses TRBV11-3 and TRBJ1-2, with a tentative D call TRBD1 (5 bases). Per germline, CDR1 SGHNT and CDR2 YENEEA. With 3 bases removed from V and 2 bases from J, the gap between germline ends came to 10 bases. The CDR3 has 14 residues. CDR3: CASSFDRLNYGYTF. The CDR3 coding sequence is TGTGCCAGCAGCTTCGACAGACTGAACTATGGCTACACCTTC.

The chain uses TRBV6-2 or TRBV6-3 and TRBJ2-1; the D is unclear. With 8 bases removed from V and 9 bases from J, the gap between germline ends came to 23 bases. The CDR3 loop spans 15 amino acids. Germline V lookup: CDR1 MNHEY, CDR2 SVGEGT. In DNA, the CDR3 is TGTGCCAGCGGGCCCGTGCAAGCCTCCTTGGGTGAGCAGTTCTTC. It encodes CASGPVQASLGEQFF.

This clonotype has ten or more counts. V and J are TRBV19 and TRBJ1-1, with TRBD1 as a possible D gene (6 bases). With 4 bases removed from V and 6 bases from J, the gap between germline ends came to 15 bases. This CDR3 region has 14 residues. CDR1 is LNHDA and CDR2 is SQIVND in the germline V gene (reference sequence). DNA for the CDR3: TGTGCCAGTAGTACCGACAGGATCCCCTCTGAAGCTTTCTTT. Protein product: CASSTDRIPSEAFF.

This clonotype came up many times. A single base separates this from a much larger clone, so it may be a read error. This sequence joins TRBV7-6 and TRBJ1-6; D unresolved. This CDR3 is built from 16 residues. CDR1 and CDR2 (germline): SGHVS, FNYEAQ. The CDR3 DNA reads TGTGCCAGCAGCTGGAGGGCGCGGGTCTTTAATTCACCCCTCCGCTTT. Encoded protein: CASSWRARVFNSPLRF.